These 20 T cell receptor beta chains were all obtained from the same sample, sequenced in a study of response to subunit inactivated influenza vaccine (dated by TCRdb to 2017 to 2018). The library was prepared using RT-PCR. The sequencing machine was an Illumina HiSeq 2500. Starting from the raw public reads, TCRdb applied fastp trimming at Q25, assembled clones with MiXCR and retained in-frame beta chains. Each entry is one CDR3 protein sequence, shown with its most common DNA and genes. This sample is represented by 700,000 to 800,000 distinct CDR3 sequences; less than 20% of them were singletons. About a tenth of the sample comes from the top ten. Sequences were derived from PBMCs from blood, sampled more than 4 days after vaccination. The receptors shown here come from a middle-aged man who received an inactivated influenza vaccine. Donor details come from another sample of the same person, matched by shared clones.

This clonotype was observed a handful of times. The J gene is TRBJ2-1, the V gene TRBV12-3 or TRBV12-4, with 12 bases matching TRBD2. This CDR3 comprises 14 residues. Trimming cost V 6 bases and J 7 bases; bases outside gene matches: 4. The CDR3 sequence: CASRPGLAGNEQFF. CDR3 in DNA: TGTGCCAGCAGACCTGGACTAGCGGGGAATGAGCAGTTCTTC.

This clonotype has ten or more counts. The chain employs TRBV20-1 and TRBJ2-1, with D hard to call. V gave up 3 bases and J gave up 2 bases, with 8 bases separating them. CDR1 is DFQATT and CDR2 is SNEGSKA in the germline V gene (reference sequence). The CDR3 runs to 13 residues. In nucleotides, the CDR3 is TGCAGTGCTAGGTCTGTTCCCTACAATGAGCAGTTCTTC. This sequence encodes CSARSVPYNEQFF.

This clonotype was recorded at least ten times. The chain uses TRBV5-1 and TRBJ2-5, with TRBD1 identical over 7 bases. CDR1 is SGHRS and CDR2 is YFSETQ in the germline V gene. The CDR3 consists of 14 residues. Trimming took 3 bases from V and 2 from J; bases not matched to a gene: 4. The CDR3 here is CASSSGQQQETQYF. CDR3 nucleotide sequence: TGCGCCAGCAGCTCGGGACAGCAGCAAGAGACCCAGTACTTC. Full variable domain (remainder filled in from reference TRBV5-1 and TRBJ2-5): KAGVTQTPRYLIKTRGQQVTLSCSPISGHRSVSWYQQTPGQGLQFLFEYFSETQRNKGNFPGRFSGRQFSNSRSEMNVSTLELGDSALYLCASSSGQQQETQYFGPGTRLLVL.

The rearrangement links TRBV20-1 to TRBJ2-5, with 16 bases fitting TRBD2. Germline CDR1 is DFQATT and CDR2 is SNEGSKA (reference sequence). The CDR3 runs to 16 residues. V trimming: 5 bases; J trimming: 5 bases; junction bases outside the gene matches: 8. The CDR3 reads CSAPGLAGGAGETQYF. As DNA, the CDR3 is TGCAGTGCTCCGGGACTAGCGGGAGGGGCGGGTGAGACCCAGTACTTC.

There are a few counts of this clonotype. This chain links TRBV10-3 with TRBJ2-1; D uncertain. The germline V gene encodes CDR1 ENHRY and CDR2 SYGVKD. The CDR3 covers 13 residues. The V gene lost 11 bases and the J gene lost 0 bases, with 11 bases spanning the gap. CDR3 sequence reads: CASSMSSYNEQFF. CDR3 bases: TGTGCCTCGTCAATGAGCTCCTACAATGAGCAGTTCTTC.

This chain joins TRBV20-1 and TRBJ2-7, with D perhaps matching TRBD1 (6 bases). Between the trimmed V and J ends, which lost 3 bases and 4 bases, there was a span of 16 bases. The germline V gene encodes CDR1 DFQATT and CDR2 SNEGSKA (reference sequence). The CDR3 is made up of 14 amino acids. CDR3 sequence reads: CSASRGPLGYEQYF. CDR3 sequence (DNA): TGCAGTGCTAGCAGGGGACCCCTTGGATACGAGCAGTACTTC.

This chain joins TRBV6-5 and TRBJ2-1; D possibly corresponds to TRBD1 (5 bases). The V and J ends lost 2 bases and 8 bases respectively, with 10 bases between them. This CDR3 is built from 13 residues. Germline V gene sequence: CDR1 MNHEY, CDR2 SVGAGI. The CDR3 protein is CASSYNAGYEQFF. CDR3 nucleotide sequence: TGTGCCAGCAGTTACAACGCAGGGTATGAGCAGTTCTTC.

The V call is TRBV20-1, the J call TRBJ2-1; D could derive from TRBD1 or TRBD2 (7 bases each). The CDR3 has 14 amino acids. Germline CDR1 reads DFQATT; CDR2 reads SNEGSKA (reference sequence). The V end was cut by 0 bases, the J end by 10 bases, with 16 bases between. DNA of the CDR3: TGCAGTGCTAGAGATCCCAGGGGGGGGGTCGAGCAGTTCTTC. It yields the protein CSARDPRGGVEQFF.

The chain has TRBV10-3 and TRBJ2-3, with D maybe TRBD2 (5 bases). Trimming took off 0 bases at V and 3 bases at J, with 28 bases between the two ends. Germline-derived CDR1 and CDR2 are ENHRY and SYGVKD. This CDR3 spans 21 amino acids. This chain's CDR3 is CAISESSIKQVGGGRTDTQYF. The CDR3 region has the DNA TGTGCCATCAGTGAGTCTAGTATTAAGCAGGTTGGAGGAGGTCGGACAGATACGCAGTATTTT.

This clonotype turned up a few times. The chain has TRBV20-1 and TRBJ1-1; 9 bases are a match to TRBD1. Germline trimming cut 3 bases from V and 1 base from J; bases unmatched to any gene: 12. The CDR3 loop spans 17 amino acids. Germline CDR1 DFQATT, CDR2 SNEGSKA (reference sequence). The CDR3 DNA follows: TGCAGTGCTAGGCCACGACAGGGGGGCAGCCGGAACACTGAAGCTTTCTTT. It specifies CSARPRQGGSRNTEAFF.

V usage is TRBV5-1 and J usage is TRBJ2-1; D is perhaps TRBD2 (6 bases). Trimming left V 1 base short and J 9 bases short, with 17 bases between. Germline V gene sequence: CDR1 SGHRS, CDR2 YFSETQ. The CDR3 length is 15 residues. CDR3 DNA sequence: TGCGCCAGCAGCTTGCGCGCGGGATCTGAGGGTGAGCAGTTCTTC. This translates into CASSLRAGSEGEQFF. The entire variable domain, with the rest obtained from reference TRBV5-1 and TRBJ2-1, is as follows: KAGVTQTPRYLIKTRGQQVTLSCSPISGHRSVSWYQQTPGQGLQFLFEYFSETQRNKGNFPGRFSGRQFSNSRSEMNVSTLELGDSALYLCASSLRAGSEGEQFFGPGTRLTVL.

This sequence joins TRBV3-1 and TRBJ2-6; no definite D call. CDR1 and CDR2 (germline): LGHDT, YNNKEL (reference sequence). The CDR3 runs to 15 residues. Trimming took off 3 bases at V and 2 bases at J, with 8 bases between the two ends. The CDR3 region is CASSHIRTGANVLTF. CDR3 in DNA: TGTGCCAGCAGCCATATCCGGACTGGGGCCAACGTCCTGACTTTC. Full variable domain (remainder filled in from reference TRBV3-1 and TRBJ2-6): DTAVSQTPKYLVTQMGNDKSIKCEQNLGHDTMYWYKQDSKKFLKIMFSYNNKELIINETVPNRFSPKSPDKAHLNLHINSLELGDSAVYFCASSHIRTGANVLTFGAGSRLTVL.

This chain uses TRBV29-1 with TRBJ2-5; D remains unclear. V was trimmed by 7 bases and J by 0 bases, leaving 12 bases between them. Germline loops: CDR1 SQVTM, CDR2 ANQGSEA. The CDR3 has 13 amino acids. The DNA of the CDR3 is TGCAGCGGCCGACAACTGTACCAAGAGACCCAGTACTTC. Translating gives CSGRQLYQETQYF.

This clonotype was counted a few times. This rearrangement joins TRBV5-5 to TRBJ1-6; D may be TRBD1 (5 bases). The germline CDR1 and CDR2 sequences are SGHKS and YYEKEE (reference sequence). This CDR3 spans 16 amino acids. V was cut by 2 bases and J by 5 bases, with 14 bases left in between. Written as DNA, the CDR3 is TGTGCCAGCAGCTTCCTCCCAGGGACCGATAATTCACCCCTCCACTTT. Residues: CASSFLPGTDNSPLHF.

This sequence joins TRBV6-1 and TRBJ1-5; D call uncertain. Germline V gene sequence: CDR1 MNHNS, CDR2 SASEGT. There are 14 residues in the CDR3. Trimming shortened V by 8 bases and J by 2 bases, and 13 bases separated the two germline ends. CDR3 loop: CASGPLGGNQPQHF. CDR3 nucleotide sequence: TGTGCCAGCGGGCCCCTCGGGGGCAATCAGCCCCAGCATTTT.

The chain has TRBV5-6 and TRBJ2-7, with 7 nucleotides matching TRBD2. J gave up 7 bases and V 4 bases, and 17 bases lay outside the gene matches. Germline assignment: CDR1 SGHDT and CDR2 YYEEEE. The CDR3 loop spans 16 amino acids. This chain's CDR3 is CASSLGGGFQSWEQYF. The DNA of the CDR3 is TGTGCCAGCAGCCTGGGGGGAGGGTTCCAGTCGTGGGAGCAGTACTTC.

This clonotype was picked up many times. The chain links TRBV20-1 to TRBJ2-7; D is ambiguous. V shed 3 bases and J shed 0 bases, with 9 bases lying between them. The CDR3 has 13 residues. In germline, CDR1 is DFQATT, CDR2 SNEGSKA (reference sequence). This CDR3 is CSARWPVSYEQYF. CDR3 sequence (DNA): TGCAGTGCTAGGTGGCCCGTCTCCTACGAGCAGTACTTC.

In this sample, this clonotype turned up many times. The chain uses TRBV12-3 or TRBV12-4 and TRBJ2-3; TRBD2 matches 9 bases. The CDR3 spans 22 residues. The ends lost 2 bases at V and 5 bases at J; junction bases unmatched: 26. The CDR3 bases are TGTGCCAGCAGTTTAACCCCCTCCCCGGGACTAGCCGTACATGGAATGGGAGATACGCAGTATTTT. This encodes CASSLTPSPGLAVHGMGDTQYF.

This clonotype was observed at least ten times. The chain carries TRBV3-1 and TRBJ2-7, with 7 bases aligning to TRBD1. CDR1 is LGHDT, CDR2 YNNKEL, per germline (reference sequence). Losses at the gene ends were 10 bases for V and 6 bases for J; bases not matched to a gene: 9. The CDR3 is made up of 12 amino acids. The CDR3 nucleotides read TGTGCCACCCAGACAGGGCCGGGCGAGCAGTACTTC. Amino acid sequence: CATQTGPGEQYF.

This chain uses TRBV7-8 with TRBJ2-3; D possibly corresponds to TRBD2 (6 bases). Per the germline V gene, CDR1 is SGHVS and CDR2 is FQNEAQ. CDR3 length: 15 amino acids. Trimming removed 0 bases from V and 2 bases from J, with 9 bases in between. In DNA, the CDR3 is TGTGCCAGCAGCTTAGCGGGGGGAGACACAGATACGCAGTATTTT. Translation: CASSLAGGDTDTQYF.